These 18 T cell receptor beta chains share one sample of origin, sequenced in a study of graft-versus-host responses after intestinal transplantation. Sequenced by immunoSEQ multiplex PCR; TCRdb stores in-frame clones only, minus some. The sample yields 70,000 to 95,000 clones, over 80% seen once. The antigens these receptors bind are not known. The specimen comprised unstimulated CD8+ T cells sorted from spleen or lymph node cells, sampled before transplant. The receptors stem from a human donor who was the organ donor for an intestinal transplant.

This CDR3 reads CASSFSDEQYF. The CDR3, as DNA: TGTGCCAGCAGCTTTTCTGACGAGCAGTACTTC. The chain is built from TRBV7-2 and TRBJ2-7; no clear D. Germline V gene sequence: CDR1 SGHTA, CDR2 FQGNSA. CDR3 length: 11 residues. The V end was cut by 3 bases, the J end by 5 bases, with 5 bases between.

This chain links TRBV27 with TRBJ2-5; D is possibly TRBD2 (6 bases). V was shortened by 2 bases and J by 2 bases, with 15 bases between the two germline ends. This CDR3 is built from 16 residues. CDR1 and CDR2 (germline): MNHEY, SMNVEV (reference sequence). The chain's CDR3 is CASSLINGRIQETQYF. Here the CDR3 DNA reads TGTGCCAGCAGTTTAATAAATGGGAGGATTCAAGAGACCCAGTACTTC.

V and J are TRBV2 and TRBJ2-1; 7 bases are shared with TRBD1. Germline CDR1 and CDR2: SNHLY and FYNNEI. The CDR3 length is 15 residues. The ends lost 9 bases at V and 3 bases at J; junction bases unmatched: 11. The CDR3 reads CARVNAGTDYNEQFF. The CDR3, as DNA: TGTGCCAGAGTAAACGCTGGGACAGACTACAATGAGCAGTTCTTC.

The chain joins TRBV15 to TRBJ2-7, with 7 bases identical to TRBD1. J was trimmed by 12 bases and V by 5 bases; bases with no gene match: 13. This CDR3 contains 13 residues. Looked up from germline, CDR1 is LNHNV and CDR2 is YYDKDF (reference sequence). The CDR3 is CATSGLTGERRYF. CDR3 sequence (DNA): TGTGCCACCAGCGGACTTACAGGGGAAAGGAGGTACTTC.

The chain recombines TRBV7-9 with TRBJ2-7; D is perhaps TRBD1 (6 bases). CDR1 and CDR2 from the germline V gene are SEHNR and FQNEAQ (reference sequence). The CDR3 is 13 residues long. V lost 6 bases to trimming and J lost 3 bases, with 12 bases between them. The CDR3 DNA follows: TGTGCCAGCAGTCCCGGACAGAGCTACGAGCAGTACTTC. Residues: CASSPGQSYEQYF. Complete variable domain (other parts from reference TRBV7-9 and TRBJ2-7): DTGVSQNPRHKITKRGQNVTFRCDPISEHNRLYWYRQTLGQGPEFLTYFQNEAQLEKSRLLSDRFSAERPKGSFSTLEIQRTEQGDSAMYLCASSPGQSYEQYFGPGTRLTVT.

This chain links TRBV5-6 with TRBJ2-3; the D is unclear. CDR3 length equals 15 residues. V gave up 5 bases and J gave up 1 base, with 14 bases separating them. The V gene's germline CDR1 is SGHDT and CDR2 YYEEEE. As DNA, the CDR3 is TGTGCCAGCAGACCGGCGGCGATGGGCACAGATACGCAGTATTTT. It is translated as CASRPAAMGTDTQYF.

Written as DNA, the CDR3 is TGCGCCAGCAGCTTGGACGGTATATCGAATCAGCCCCAGCATTTT. Encoded protein: CASSLDGISNQPQHF. The chain carries TRBV5-1 and TRBJ1-5; D not resolved. The CDR3 covers 15 residues. The V gene lost 0 bases and the J gene lost 4 bases, with 11 bases spanning the gap. The V gene's germline CDR1 is SGHRS and CDR2 YFSETQ.

The chain links TRBV4-2 to TRBJ1-2; 9 nucleotides match TRBD1. Germline CDR1 LGHNA, CDR2 YNFKEQ. There are 14 residues in the CDR3. With V trimmed by 6 bases and J by 2 bases, 4 bases remained unmatched. The DNA of the CDR3 is TGTGCCAGCAGTCTCGACAGGGGGAACTATGGCTACACCTTC. Translating it yields CASSLDRGNYGYTF.

The V and J genes are TRBV7-9 and TRBJ2-1; D might be TRBD2 (6 bases). The V end lost 6 bases, the J end lost 7 bases, and 16 bases lay between the germline ends. Per the germline V gene, CDR1 is SEHNR and CDR2 is FQNEAQ (reference sequence). The CDR3 is made up of 14 amino acids. Written as DNA, the CDR3 is TGTGCCAGCAGGCTCGGAGCGGGCCAGAATGAGCAGTTCTTC. Encoded protein: CASRLGAGQNEQFF.

The chain links TRBV11-2 to TRBJ1-2; D possibly corresponds to TRBD1 (5 bases). Germline V lookup: CDR1 SGHAT, CDR2 FQNNGV. There are 15 residues in the CDR3. Trimming pared 3 bases from V and 8 bases from J, leaving 19 bases between. The CDR3: CASSFDSGTRWGYTF. The CDR3 DNA reads as TGTGCCAGCAGCTTCGACTCAGGGACTCGTTGGGGCTACACCTTC. Using reference TRBV11-2 and TRBJ1-2 for the parts outside the CDR3, the full variable domain is EAGVAQSPRYKIIEKRQSVAFWCNPISGHATLYWYQQILGQGPKLLIQFQNNGVVDDSQLPKDRFSAERLKGVDSTLKIQPAKLEDSAVYLCASSFDSGTRWGYTFGSGTRLTVV.

The chain carries TRBV4-1 and TRBJ2-2; 8 bases line up with TRBD2. The ends lost 2 bases at V and 6 bases at J; junction bases unmatched: 11. CDR1 and CDR2 (germline): MGHRA, YSYEKL. This CDR3 is built from 17 residues. The CDR3 DNA follows: TGCGCCAGCAGCCAATTGGCCGGGCTAGCGGGCGCCGGGGAGCTGTTTTTT. This translates into CASSQLAGLAGAGELFF.

The chain carries TRBV11-3 and TRBJ2-3; TRBD2 aligns across 13 bases. CDR3 size: 17 residues. The germline CDR1 and CDR2 sequences are SGHNT and YENEEA. V was clipped by 4 bases and J by 1 base; unmatched bases: 5. In DNA, the CDR3 is TGTGCCAGCAGCTCGAGGACTAGCGGGAGACGCACAGATACGCAGTATTTT. Translation gives CASSSRTSGRRTDTQYF.

The chain employs TRBV19 and TRBJ1-3; no clear D gene. V was trimmed by 7 bases and J by 0 bases, leaving 13 bases between them. The length of the CDR3 is 15 residues. The germline V gene has CDR1 LNHDA and CDR2 SQIVND (reference sequence). CDR3 residues: CASTLDGSSGNTIYF. CDR3 coding DNA: TGTGCCAGTACTCTAGATGGCAGCTCTGGAAACACCATATATTTT.

The chain links TRBV7-9 to TRBJ2-3; TRBD2 matches at 12 bases. CDR1 and CDR2 (germline): SEHNR, FQNEAQ (reference sequence). Trimming took 5 bases from V and 3 from J; bases not matched to a gene: 15. CDR3 length: 19 residues. The CDR3 region is CASSPSPTKLAGGTDTQYF. As DNA, the CDR3 is TGTGCCAGCAGCCCAAGCCCCACGAAACTAGCGGGGGGAACAGATACGCAGTATTTT.

V and J are TRBV9 and TRBJ2-2, with 8 bases identical to TRBD2. Germline assignment: CDR1 SGDLS and CDR2 YYNGEE. The CDR3 contains 14 residues. After removal of 7 bases from V and 6 bases from J, the junction contained 8 bases not matched to a gene. The CDR3 nucleotides are TGTGCCAGCGCCGGGCTTAGCGGGGCCGGGGAGCTGTTTTTT. The encoded protein is CASAGLSGAGELFF. Together with reference TRBV9 and TRBJ2-2, the CDR3 gives the full variable domain: DSGVTQTPKHLITATGQRVTLRCSPRSGDLSVYWYQQSLDQGLQFLIQYYNGEERAKGNILERFSAQQFPDLHSELNLSSLELGDSALYFCASAGLSGAGELFFGEGSRLTVL.

This chain joins TRBV11-1 and TRBJ2-3; D is unclear. CDR3 length: 16 amino acids. V lost 3 bases and J 1 base, leaving 14 bases between the germline ends. Germline V gene lookup returns CDR1 SGHAT and CDR2 FQDESV (reference sequence). CDR3 in DNA: TGTGCCAGCAGCTTGACCGACTGGTCGGGCACAGATACGCAGTATTTT. This codes for CASSLTDWSGTDTQYF.

The chain carries TRBV5-6 and TRBJ1-1, with 7 bases that match TRBD1. The trim removed 1 base at V and 6 bases at J, leaving 9 bases unmatched. The CDR3 has 15 amino acids. Germline assignment: CDR1 SGHDT and CDR2 YYEEEE. The CDR3 region has the DNA TGTGCCAGCAGCTTGTACAGGGGCCCTTTCGCTGAAGCTTTCTTT. Encoded protein: CASSLYRGPFAEAFF.

V gene TRBV4-2 combines with J gene TRBJ2-2; 9 positions agree with TRBD1. The trim removed 4 bases at V and 0 bases at J, leaving 18 bases unmatched. Germline V gives CDR1 LGHNA, CDR2 YNFKEQ. The CDR3 length is 21 residues. The CDR3 region is CASSPLKTGGHILSNTGELFF. The CDR3 DNA reads as TGTGCCAGCAGCCCTTTAAAGACAGGGGGTCACATATTATCGAACACCGGGGAGCTGTTTTTT.